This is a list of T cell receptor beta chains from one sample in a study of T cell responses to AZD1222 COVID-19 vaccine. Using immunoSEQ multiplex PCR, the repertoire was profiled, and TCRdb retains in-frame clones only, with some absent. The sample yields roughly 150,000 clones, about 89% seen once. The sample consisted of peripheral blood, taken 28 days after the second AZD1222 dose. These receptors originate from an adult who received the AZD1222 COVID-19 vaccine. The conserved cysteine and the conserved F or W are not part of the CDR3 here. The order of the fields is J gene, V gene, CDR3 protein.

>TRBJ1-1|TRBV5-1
ASSFLGQGTEAF
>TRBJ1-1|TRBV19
ASSIADRSNTEAF
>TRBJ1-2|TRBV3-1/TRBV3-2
ASSAGQGYGYT
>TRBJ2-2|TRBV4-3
ASSRGRAAGELF
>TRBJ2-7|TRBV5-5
ASSLSGVAQAAEQY
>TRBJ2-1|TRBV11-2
ASSPGGSGSEQF
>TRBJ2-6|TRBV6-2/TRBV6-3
ASSRLAAGANVLT
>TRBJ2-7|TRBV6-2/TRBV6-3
ASSAGVEQY
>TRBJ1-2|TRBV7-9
AINGVYGYT
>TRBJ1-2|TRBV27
ASSLYRGYGYT
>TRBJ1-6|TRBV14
ASSPLFGTGGEVEGALH